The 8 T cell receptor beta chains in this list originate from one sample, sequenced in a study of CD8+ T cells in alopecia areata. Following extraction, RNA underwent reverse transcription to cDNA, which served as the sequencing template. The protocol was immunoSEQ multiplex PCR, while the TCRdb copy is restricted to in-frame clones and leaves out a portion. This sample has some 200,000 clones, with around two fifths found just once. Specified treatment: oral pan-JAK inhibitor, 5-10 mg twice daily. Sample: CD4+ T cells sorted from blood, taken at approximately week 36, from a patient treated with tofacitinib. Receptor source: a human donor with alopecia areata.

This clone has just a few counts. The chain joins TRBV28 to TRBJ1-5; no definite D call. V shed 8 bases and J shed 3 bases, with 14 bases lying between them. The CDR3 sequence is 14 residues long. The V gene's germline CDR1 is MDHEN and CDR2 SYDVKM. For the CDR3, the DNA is TGTGCCAGCTCCGACGGGCAGCTCAATCAGCCCCAGCATTTT. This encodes CASSDGQLNQPQHF.

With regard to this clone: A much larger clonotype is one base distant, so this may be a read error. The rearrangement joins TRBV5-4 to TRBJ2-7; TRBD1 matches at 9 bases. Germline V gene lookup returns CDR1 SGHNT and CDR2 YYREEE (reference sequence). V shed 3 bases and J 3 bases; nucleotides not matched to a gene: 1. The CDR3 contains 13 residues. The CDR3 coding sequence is TGTGCCAGCAGCTCGGGACAGGGCTACGAGCAGTACTTC. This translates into CASSSGQGYEQYF.

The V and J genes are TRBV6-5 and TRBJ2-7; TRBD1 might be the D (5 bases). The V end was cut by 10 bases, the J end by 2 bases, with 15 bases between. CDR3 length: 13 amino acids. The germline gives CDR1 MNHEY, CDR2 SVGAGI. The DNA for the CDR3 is TGTGCCACAACCTCGGGCAGGGCCTACGAGCAGTACTTC. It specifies CATTSGRAYEQYF.

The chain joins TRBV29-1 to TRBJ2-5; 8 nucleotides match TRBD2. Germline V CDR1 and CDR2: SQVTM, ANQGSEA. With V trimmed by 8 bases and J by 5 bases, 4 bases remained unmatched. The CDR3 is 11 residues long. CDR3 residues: CSPGGRETQYF. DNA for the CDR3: TGCAGCCCGGGAGGGAGGGAGACCCAGTACTTC.

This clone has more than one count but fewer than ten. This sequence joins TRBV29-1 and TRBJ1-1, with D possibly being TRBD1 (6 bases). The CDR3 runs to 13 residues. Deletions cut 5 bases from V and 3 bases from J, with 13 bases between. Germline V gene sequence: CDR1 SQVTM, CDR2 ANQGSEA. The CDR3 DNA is TGCAGCGTTCGGACAGACGAATACACTGAAGCTTTCTTT. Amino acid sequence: CSVRTDEYTEAFF.

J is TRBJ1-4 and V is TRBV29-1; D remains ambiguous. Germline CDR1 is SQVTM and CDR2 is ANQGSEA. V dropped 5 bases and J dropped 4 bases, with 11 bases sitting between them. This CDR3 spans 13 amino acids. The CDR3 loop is CSVRRRFNEKLFF. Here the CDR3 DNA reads TGCAGCGTTAGACGGAGGTTTAATGAAAAACTGTTTTTT.

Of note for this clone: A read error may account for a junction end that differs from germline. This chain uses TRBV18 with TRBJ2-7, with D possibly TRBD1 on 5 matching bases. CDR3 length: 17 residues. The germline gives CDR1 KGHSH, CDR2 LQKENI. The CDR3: CASLPLSFLQGSYEQYF. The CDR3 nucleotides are TGTGCCAGCTTACCACTGAGTTTTCTCCAGGGCTCCTACGAGCAGTACTTC.

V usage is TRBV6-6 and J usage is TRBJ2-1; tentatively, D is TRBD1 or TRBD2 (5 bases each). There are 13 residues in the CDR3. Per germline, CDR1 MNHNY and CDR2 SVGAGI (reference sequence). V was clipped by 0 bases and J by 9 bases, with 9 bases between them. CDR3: CASSYSVGTEQFF. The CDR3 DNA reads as TGTGCCAGCAGTTACTCTGTTGGGACTGAGCAGTTCTTC.